What follows are 30 T cell receptor beta chains derived from one specimen sequenced in a study of cytomegalovirus exposure and HLA in healthy donors. Primers included in the PCR were 60 Vbeta and 13 Jbeta primers. The repertoire was sequenced with immunoSEQ multiplex PCR; TCRdb's copy has only in-frame clones and lacks some. Of some 120,000 clones listed, roughly 18% are singletons. Sequencing was done on a sample of PBMCs. These receptors all stem from a female donor in good health and CMV-seropositive.

This clone was recorded a few times. The genes are TRBV4-3 and TRBJ2-1, with a weak D call TRBD2 (5 bases). Germline V gene sequence: CDR1 LGHNA, CDR2 YSLEER. V was trimmed by 1 base and J by 10 bases, leaving 11 bases between them. The CDR3 totals 13 residues. The CDR3 DNA follows: TGCGCCAGCAGCCAAGTTCCCTCGGGGGAGCAGTTCTTC. As protein: CASSQVPSGEQFF.

This chain links TRBV4-2 with TRBJ2-1; 7 bases agree with TRBD2. There are 16 residues in the CDR3. The J segment lost 8 bases and the V segment lost 0 bases, leaving 10 bases of the junction unmatched. Germline loops: CDR1 LGHNA, CDR2 YNFKEQ. The CDR3 reads CASSQDAQRDIYEQFF. CDR3 sequence (DNA): TGTGCCAGCAGCCAAGATGCCCAGCGGGATATCTATGAGCAGTTCTTC.

This clone was recorded a few times. The genes are TRBV28 and TRBJ1-1, with D possibly TRBD1 on 5 matching bases. Per the germline V gene, CDR1 is MDHEN and CDR2 is SYDVKM. V was shortened by 6 bases and J by 1 base, with 12 bases between the two germline ends. The CDR3 extends over 14 amino acids. The CDR3 spells CASRAGRRNTEAFF. CDR3 DNA: TGTGCCAGCAGGGCGGGACGGCGGAACACTGAAGCTTTCTTT.

This clone has only a few counts. The V gene is TRBV5-1, the J gene TRBJ2-7; TRBD1 matches 7 bases. Per the germline V gene, CDR1 is SGHRS and CDR2 is YFSETQ. J lost 5 bases, V lost 2 bases, and 7 bases had no gene match. This CDR3 has 14 residues. The CDR3 region is CASSFVGGNDEQYF. CDR3 sequence (DNA): TGCGCCAGCAGCTTCGTAGGGGGCAACGACGAGCAGTACTTC.

This clone has only a few counts. This chain joins TRBV28 and TRBJ2-7; D may be TRBD1 (6 bases). The V and J ends lost 6 bases and 2 bases respectively, with 14 bases between them. The CDR3 consists of 14 residues. The germline V gene has CDR1 MDHEN and CDR2 SYDVKM. The CDR3 nucleotides read TGTGCCAGCAGGTATCCGGGACAACCCTACGAGCAGTACTTC. Residues: CASRYPGQPYEQYF.

Comments on this clone: At the DNA level, this CDR3 is encoded by other sequences in the same sample as well. The rearrangement joins TRBV28 to TRBJ2-5; tentative D call: TRBD1 (5 bases). The J call is uncertain, as TRBJ2-7 better fits the DNA end. The CDR3 sequence is 14 residues long. Germline lookup yields CDR1 MDHEN and CDR2 SYDVKM. CDR3 sequence (DNA): TGTGCCAGCAGTTTGCTCCAGGGAACCTACGAGCAGTACTTC. Its translation is CASSLLQGTYEQYF.

About this clone: Distinct nucleotide sequences in the sample also encode this CDR3. The genes are TRBV29-1 and TRBJ1-1; 9 bases map to TRBD1. CDR3 length: 13 residues. The germline gives CDR1 SQVTM, CDR2 ANQGSEA. The trim removed 6 bases at V and 11 bases at J, leaving 13 bases unmatched. The CDR3: CSVHTTGGLRAFF. Here the CDR3 DNA reads TGCAGCGTACATACGACAGGGGGACTCAGGGCTTTCTTT.

The J gene is TRBJ1-1, the V gene TRBV5-1; D ambiguous. The V end was cut by 3 bases, the J end by 4 bases, with 16 bases between. CDR3 size: 15 residues. The V gene's germline CDR1 is SGHRS and CDR2 YFSETQ. CDR3 sequence reads: CASSSESAAGTEAFF. CDR3 bases: TGCGCCAGCAGCTCCGAGTCGGCTGCGGGCACTGAAGCTTTCTTT. Full variable domain (missing parts from reference TRBV5-1 and TRBJ1-1): KAGVTQTPRYLIKTRGQQVTLSCSPISGHRSVSWYQQTPGQGLQFLFEYFSETQRNKGNFPGRFSGRQFSNSRSEMNVSTLELGDSALYLCASSSESAAGTEAFFGQGTRLTVV.

This clone was seen just once. The rearrangement uses TRBV5-1 and TRBJ2-5, with 8 bases aligning to TRBD2. In germline, CDR1 is SGHRS, CDR2 YFSETQ. J gave up 3 bases and V 0 bases, and 4 bases lay outside the gene matches. CDR3 length equals 15 residues. Here the CDR3 reads CASSLAPGGEETQYF. The CDR3 nucleotides are TGCGCCAGCAGCTTGGCCCCGGGGGGGGAAGAGACCCAGTACTTC.

This sequence joins TRBV7-2 and TRBJ1-4; 8 nucleotides match TRBD1. This CDR3 comprises 13 residues. Germline values: CDR1 SGHTA, CDR2 FQGNSA. The V segment lost 6 bases and the J segment 12 bases; nucleotides outside the gene matches: 9. This CDR3 is CASSKVSGGELFF. In DNA form, the CDR3 reads TGTGCCAGCAGTAAAGTATCAGGGGGCGAACTGTTTTTT.

The chain uses TRBV5-1 and TRBJ1-3, with a possible D match to TRBD1 (6 bases). V lost 7 bases and J lost 0, with 14 bases in between. In germline, CDR1 is SGHRS, CDR2 YFSETQ. The CDR3 consists of 15 residues. The CDR3 DNA follows: TGCGCCAGCGCCGGGACACCGAGCTCTGGAAACACCATATATTTT. Protein product: CASAGTPSSGNTIYF.

A few counts support this clone. In the same sample, other DNA sequences code for this CDR3. The J gene is TRBJ2-5, the V gene TRBV7-2; 7 nucleotides agree with TRBD2. This CDR3 comprises 15 residues. CDR1 and CDR2 from the germline V gene are SGHTA and FQGNSA. V lost 1 base and J lost 2; bases outside the gene matches: 4. CDR3 sequence reads: CASSLGGGPQETQYF. As DNA, the CDR3 is TGTGCCAGCAGCTTAGGGGGGGGTCCGCAAGAGACCCAGTACTTC.

This clone has just a few counts. The V gene is TRBV4-3, the J gene TRBJ2-1, with 11 bases fitting TRBD2. The germline V gene has CDR1 LGHNA and CDR2 YSLEER. The V and J ends lost 0 bases and 5 bases, in that order; junction bases with no gene match: 9. The CDR3 has 18 amino acids. The CDR3 sequence: CASSQDRTSGRKHNEQFF. The CDR3 nucleotides read TGCGCCAGCAGCCAAGATAGGACTAGCGGGCGGAAACACAATGAGCAGTTCTTC.

This clone was found a few times. The gene calls are TRBV4-3 and TRBJ2-3; TRBD2 agrees at 10 bases. This CDR3 has 15 amino acids. Per the germline V gene, CDR1 is LGHNA and CDR2 is YSLEER. With 4 bases clipped from V and 3 bases from J, the junction kept 4 bases outside the gene matches. This CDR3 reads CASSPGTSATDTQYF. The CDR3 nucleotides read TGCGCCAGCAGCCCCGGGACTAGCGCTACAGATACGCAGTATTTT.

This clone was picked up a small number of times. The rearrangement links TRBV30 to TRBJ1-1; perhaps TRBD1 as D (6 bases). This CDR3 contains 14 residues. V gave up 1 base and J gave up 5 bases, with 14 bases separating them. CDR1 and CDR2 (germline): GTSNPN, SVGIG (reference sequence). In nucleotides, the CDR3 is TGTGCCTGGAGTGCCTACAGGGCCCCTACTGAAGCTTTCTTT. Its translation: CAWSAYRAPTEAFF.

This clone came up a few times. The chain combines TRBV4-2 with TRBJ2-3, with D possibly matching TRBD2 (6 bases). CDR1 is LGHNA and CDR2 is YNFKEQ in the germline V gene. With 0 bases removed from V and 6 bases from J, the gap between germline ends came to 13 bases. The CDR3 extends over 15 amino acids. The CDR3, as DNA: TGTGCCAGCAGCCAAGAACTAGCCCTCCGGGATACGCAGTATTTT. Amino acid sequence: CASSQELALRDTQYF.

The J gene is TRBJ2-1, the V gene TRBV2; the match to TRBD1 covers 9 bases. This CDR3 comprises 14 residues. The germline gives CDR1 SNHLY, CDR2 FYNNEI. The ends lost 9 bases at V and 0 bases at J; junction bases unmatched: 3. The CDR3 is CASRDRVSYNEQFF. CDR3 DNA: TGTGCCAGTAGGGACAGGGTCTCCTACAATGAGCAGTTCTTC.

This chain links TRBV27 with TRBJ2-7, with D unresolved. Germline V gives CDR1 MNHEY, CDR2 SMNVEV (reference sequence). Deletions cut 4 bases from V and 1 base from J, with 8 bases between. This CDR3 contains 13 residues. The CDR3 DNA reads as TGTGCCAGCAGTTACAACCCGTCCTACGAGCAGTACTTC. This translates into CASSYNPSYEQYF.

V is TRBV4-3 and J is TRBJ2-2; D possibly corresponds to TRBD2 (6 bases). Trimming took off 1 base at V and 0 bases at J, with 12 bases between the two ends. Germline V gene data show CDR1 as LGHNA and CDR2 as YSLEER. The length of the CDR3 is 17 residues. The CDR3 sequence is CASSQGWRGTNTGELFF. CDR3 DNA: TGCGCCAGCAGCCAAGGATGGCGGGGCACGAACACCGGGGAGCTGTTTTTT.

This chain joins TRBV5-6 and TRBJ1-1; TRBD1 agrees at 8 bases. The junction had 10 bases not matched to a gene; V was cut back by 4 bases and J by 5 bases. The V gene's germline CDR1 is SGHDT and CDR2 YYEEEE. This CDR3 spans 15 amino acids. The CDR3, as DNA: TGTGCCAGCAGCACTTCCCCAGGGGGCTGGACTGAAGCTTTCTTT. Its translation: CASSTSPGGWTEAFF.

J is TRBJ2-7 and V is TRBV10-3; 7 bases are a match to TRBD2. The ends lost 9 bases at V and 2 bases at J; junction bases unmatched: 4. The CDR3 totals 12 residues. CDR1 is ENHRY, CDR2 SYGVKD, per germline. The CDR3 here is CAISAGTYEQYF. CDR3 in DNA: TGTGCCATTTCAGCGGGAACCTACGAGCAGTACTTC.

The rearrangement uses TRBV14 and TRBJ2-7, with 8 bases fitting TRBD1. V lost 1 base, J lost 5 bases, and 4 bases stayed unmatched. Germline V lookup: CDR1 SGHDN, CDR2 FVKESK. CDR3 size: 14 residues. CDR3 DNA sequence: TGTGCCAGCAGCCAAGGGACAGGGCGGCACGAGCAGTACTTC. Residues: CASSQGTGRHEQYF.

The table lists this clone with a few counts. V usage is TRBV18 and J usage is TRBJ1-2; 10 bases match TRBD1. After removal of 2 bases from V and 4 bases from J, the junction contained 13 bases not matched to a gene. Germline-derived CDR1 and CDR2 are KGHSH and LQKENI. CDR3 length equals 18 residues. The CDR3 DNA reads as TGTGCCAGCTCACCATTTCCCAAGGACAGGGGGGGAATCTATGGCTACACCTTC. Its translation is CASSPFPKDRGGIYGYTF.

This clone was counted between two and nine times. This chain links TRBV7-9 with TRBJ2-7; tentative D call: TRBD1 (6 bases). This CDR3 is 16 amino acids long. Per the germline V gene, CDR1 is SEHNR and CDR2 is FQNEAQ (reference sequence). The germline V and J ends were trimmed by 6 bases and 5 bases, with 23 bases remaining between them. CDR3 sequence reads: CASSRQEPFGGDEQYF. For the CDR3, the DNA is TGTGCCAGCAGTCGACAGGAGCCGTTTGGAGGAGACGAGCAGTACTTC.

The CDR3 here is CASSLGQGSYEQYF. Here the CDR3 DNA reads TGCGCCAGCAGCTTGGGACAGGGCTCCTACGAGCAGTACTTC. The V call is TRBV5-1, the J call TRBJ2-7; 7 bases are a match to TRBD1. The germline V gene encodes CDR1 SGHRS and CDR2 YFSETQ. The CDR3 contains 14 residues. J lost 0 bases, V lost 0 bases, and 0 bases had no gene match. Supplemented by reference TRBV5-1 and TRBJ2-7, the full variable domain reads KAGVTQTPRYLIKTRGQQVTLSCSPISGHRSVSWYQQTPGQGLQFLFEYFSETQRNKGNFPGRFSGRQFSNSRSEMNVSTLELGDSALYLCASSLGQGSYEQYFGPGTRLTVT.

The chain links TRBV10-2 to TRBJ2-7; D possibly corresponds to TRBD2 (6 bases). This CDR3 is 13 amino acids long. Germline V gene sequence: CDR1 WSHSY, CDR2 SAAADI. V lost 8 bases, J lost 3 bases, and 14 bases lay in between. DNA for the CDR3: TGCGCCAGCGGAGCGGGCTTCCTCTACGAGCAGTACTTC. Amino acids: CASGAGFLYEQYF.

This clone was counted between two and nine times. This chain uses TRBV27 with TRBJ2-1; 9 bases are a match to TRBD1. Losses at the gene ends were 5 bases for V and 6 bases for J; bases not matched to a gene: 5. This CDR3 region has 14 residues. Germline V CDR1 and CDR2: MNHEY, SMNVEV (reference sequence). CDR3 in DNA: TGTGCCAGCAGTACAGGGGGCGCAGTCAATGAGCAGTTCTTC. This translates into CASSTGGAVNEQFF.

There are a few counts of this clone. This chain connects TRBV5-1 to TRBJ1-1; no firm D call. The CDR3 spans 15 residues. V was shortened by 0 bases and J by 1 base, with 10 bases between the two germline ends. Germline V gene lookup returns CDR1 SGHRS and CDR2 YFSETQ. The CDR3 protein is CASSLGHRTNTEAFF. The CDR3 coding sequence is TGCGCCAGCAGCTTGGGGCACAGAACGAACACTGAAGCTTTCTTT.

V and J are TRBV6-1 and TRBJ1-1; TRBD1 aligns across 8 bases. Germline V gives CDR1 MNHNS, CDR2 SASEGT. V gave up 5 bases and J gave up 0 bases; unmatched junction bases: 5. This CDR3 has 15 residues. The CDR3 DNA reads as TGTGCCAGCAGTCAGCGGACAGGGATGAACACTGAAGCTTTCTTT. Protein sequence: CASSQRTGMNTEAFF.

This sequence joins TRBV9 and TRBJ2-5; no reliable D call. Between the trimmed V and J ends, which lost 0 bases and 5 bases, there was a span of 8 bases. The CDR3 is made up of 13 amino acids. Germline-derived CDR1 and CDR2 are SGDLS and YYNGEE. CDR3 in DNA: TGTGCCAGCAGCGTAGGTAGCTTGGAGACCCAGTACTTC. Translated: CASSVGSLETQYF.